Listed below are T cell receptor beta chains from one sample, sequenced in a study of T-cell memory formation after mild COVID-19. One entry per CDR3 protein, called by TCRdb with MiXCR from the 5' RACE reads. The table records approximately 580,000 distinct CDR3 sequences, just over 20% of them present only once. The specimen was PBMCs or a T cell subset sorted from them (not recorded which). All receptors derive from an adult woman who had mild COVID-19 (a few samples of this study predate the infection). Cell type and time point are not known. Each CDR3 is given with its conserved first and last residue. The D gene is left open where the match is weak. Not every row has a clone size; where given, it reads once, few, many or a size class.

abundance,v_gene,d_gene,j_gene,CDR3aa,CDR3nt
.,TRBV7-3,TRBD1,TRBJ2-1,CASSPGQGREEQFF,TGTGCCAGCAGCCCCGGACAGGGAAGGGAGGAGCAGTTCTTC
.,TRBV5-4,.,TRBJ2-7,CASSLEVTRATYEQYF,TGTGCCAGCAGCCTGGAGGTAACCCGGGCTACCTACGAGCAGTACTTC
few,TRBV4-3,.,TRBJ1-5,CASSPSWQSNQPQHF,TGCGCCAGCAGCCCGTCTTGGCAGAGCAATCAGCCCCAGCATTTT
many,TRBV18,.,TRBJ2-5,CASSPPPGLETQYF,TGTGCCAGCAGCCCACCCCCGGGACTAGAGACCCAGTACTTC
many,TRBV5-1,TRBD2,TRBJ2-1,CASSTGGGNYNEQFF,TGCGCCAGCAGCACCGGCGGGGGGAATTACAATGAGCAGTTCTTC
.,TRBV9,TRBD2,TRBJ2-3,CASSVGVTSGTDTQYF,TGTGCCAGCAGCGTAGGGGTGACTAGCGGCACAGATACGCAGTATTTT
.,TRBV29-1,.,TRBJ2-1,CSVVRVGASYNEQFF,TGCAGCGTAGTGAGGGTAGGGGCCTCCTACAATGAGCAGTTCTTC
.,TRBV11-3,.,TRBJ1-6,CASSLGTGSPLHF,TGTGCCAGCAGCTTAGGGACCGGATCACCCCTCCACTTT
few,TRBV27,.,TRBJ2-1,CASQQGGNEQFF,TGTGCCAGCCAACAGGGCGGGAATGAGCAGTTCTTC
few,TRBV7-2,TRBD1,TRBJ2-7,CASSLGGTGNYEQYF,TGTGCCAGCAGCTTAGGAGGGACAGGGAATTACGAGCAGTACTTC
.,TRBV7-9,.,TRBJ1-1,CASSQGHLNTEAFF,TGTGCCAGCAGCCAGGGACATTTGAACACTGAAGCTTTCTTT
.,TRBV9,.,TRBJ2-7,CASSVGVGVTYEQYF,TGTGCCAGCAGCGTAGGGGTGGGAGTGACCTACGAGCAGTACTTC
few,TRBV5-1,.,TRBJ2-2,CASSSWEGANTGELFF,TGCGCCAGCAGCTCCTGGGAGGGGGCGAACACCGGGGAGCTGTTTTTT
.,TRBV11-1,TRBD1,TRBJ1-2,CASSQRTGGKGYTF,TGTGCCAGCAGCCAACGGACAGGGGGCAAGGGCTACACCTTC
few,TRBV12-3/TRBV12-4,.,TRBJ1-2,CASSSGSLGSYGYTF,TGTGCCAGCAGTTCGGGATCCTTGGGGAGCTATGGCTACACCTTC
many,TRBV15,.,TRBJ2-1,CATSTPSSSQYNEQFF,TGTGCCACCAGCACCCCCTCCTCCTCACAATACAATGAGCAGTTCTTC
.,TRBV6-5,.,TRBJ1-1,CASSYSTQGFTEAFF,TGTGCCAGCAGTTACTCGACTCAGGGATTCACTGAAGCTTTCTTT
.,TRBV3-1,.,TRBJ1-5,CASSQGLREGNQPQHF,TGTGCCAGCAGCCAGGGCCTACGGGAAGGCAATCAGCCCCAGCATTTT
few,TRBV6-2/TRBV6-3,.,TRBJ2-1,CASGSSSRFGSYNEQFF,TGTGCCAGCGGATCTTCCTCCCGTTTCGGGTCCTACAATGAGCAGTTCTTC
few,TRBV5-6,TRBD1,TRBJ1-4,CASSFDRGLTNEKLFF,TGTGCCAGCAGCTTCGACAGGGGATTGACTAATGAAAAACTGTTTTTT
.,TRBV4-3,TRBD2,TRBJ2-1,CASSPSWTSGTYNEQFF,TGCGCCAGCAGTCCAAGTTGGACTAGCGGGACCTACAATGAGCAGTTCTTC
.,TRBV5-5,.,TRBJ2-7,CASSIGQPLYF,TGTGCCAGCAGCATAGGACAGCCGTTGTACTTC
.,TRBV7-2,.,TRBJ2-5,CASSPRTLRTSETQYF,TGTGCCAGCAGCCCGCGGACATTACGGACTTCGGAGACCCAGTACTTC
few,TRBV5-1,TRBD1,TRBJ1-2,CASSYYPGQAIDGYTF,TGCGCCAGCAGCTACTACCCGGGACAGGCCATCGATGGCTACACCTTC
.,TRBV9,.,TRBJ1-1,CASSVRSLDTEAFF,TGTGCCAGCAGCGTAAGAAGTTTGGACACTGAAGCTTTCTTT
few,TRBV5-5,.,TRBJ1-2,CASSRTRGSNYGYTF,TGTGCCAGCAGCCGGACACGCGGTAGTAACTATGGCTACACCTTC
.,TRBV20-1,TRBD2,TRBJ2-7,CSARGLAGGFYEQYF,TGCAGTGCTAGAGGACTAGCGGGAGGTTTCTACGAGCAGTACTTC
.,TRBV5-1,TRBD2,TRBJ2-2,CASSLELAGVGGELFF,TGCGCCAGCAGCTTGGAGCTAGCGGGAGTGGGCGGGGAGCTGTTTTTT
few,TRBV7-8,.,TRBJ2-3,CASSGGEEGTDTQYF,TGTGCCAGCAGCGGTGGAGAGGAAGGCACAGATACGCAGTATTTT
.,TRBV5-1,.,TRBJ1-1,CASSEQNTEAFF,TGCGCCAGCAGCGAACAGAACACTGAAGCTTTCTTT
.,TRBV6-5,.,TRBJ1-1,CASSSGGSVTEAFF,TGTGCCAGCAGTTCTGGGGGTTCAGTCACTGAAGCTTTCTTT
.,TRBV7-9,TRBD1,TRBJ1-1,CASSTSTGGRTEAFF,TGTGCCAGCAGCACCTCAACAGGGGGCCGTACTGAAGCTTTCTTT
.,TRBV7-3,.,TRBJ2-2,CASSLRASPGELFF,TGTGCCAGCAGCTTAAGAGCCAGCCCCGGGGAGCTGTTTTTT
once,TRBV5-6,TRBD2,TRBJ2-2,CASEGLADNTGELFF,TGTGCCAGCGAAGGACTAGCGGATAACACCGGGGAGCTGTTTTTT
.,TRBV2,.,TRBJ1-6,CASRAGPGFGVSPLHF,TGTGCCAGCAGGGCAGGTCCGGGTTTTGGTGTTTCACCCCTCCACTTT
.,TRBV9,TRBD2,TRBJ2-7,CASSVEAGGPKQYF,TGTGCCAGCAGCGTAGAAGCGGGGGGCCCTAAGCAGTACTTC
few,TRBV18,TRBD1,TRBJ2-1,CASAGQGGNEQFF,TGTGCCAGCGCGGGACAGGGTGGGAATGAGCAGTTCTTC
many,TRBV20-1,.,TRBJ2-7,CSAPDRRGSSYEQYF,TGCAGTGCCCCCGATCGTAGGGGGAGTTCCTACGAGCAGTACTTC
.,TRBV6-5,.,TRBJ1-1,CASSYSNRQTSGAFF,TGTGCCAGCAGTTACTCTAATAGACAAACGTCGGGAGCTTTCTTT
.,TRBV14,.,TRBJ1-6,CASSPLVVATGSPLHF,TGTGCCAGCAGCCCGCTGGTAGTGGCCACGGGGTCACCCCTCCACTTT
few,TRBV18,TRBD1,TRBJ2-5,CASSPPDRVETQYF,TGTGCCAGCTCGCCCCCGGACAGGGTGGAGACCCAGTACTTC
.,TRBV29-1,.,TRBJ2-5,CSQKRAGKETQYF,TGCAGCCAGAAGCGGGCGGGGAAGGAGACCCAGTACTTC
few,TRBV20-1,.,TRBJ1-1,CSARDLGVGTEAFF,TGCAGTGCCCGAGATCTCGGGGTGGGCACTGAAGCTTTCTTT
few,TRBV7-6,TRBD2,TRBJ2-1,CASSPRPRTSGNPHGNEQFF,TGTGCCAGCAGCCCCCGGCCGAGGACTAGCGGGAATCCTCACGGGAATGAGCAGTTCTTC